The 5 T cell receptor beta chains below all came from one sample that was sequenced in a study of T-cell memory formation after mild COVID-19. TCRdb processed the 5' RACE reads anew with MiXCR; each CDR3 protein has one entry. The profile shows under 300,000 distinct CDR3 sequences, less than 9.5% of them singletons. Source material: PBMCs or a T cell subset sorted from them (not recorded which). Source of these receptors: a man aged 18 to 35 who had mild COVID-19 (a few samples of this study predate the infection). Cell type and time point are not known.

This clonotype was detected many times. V and J are TRBV20-1 and TRBJ2-1; D gene unclear. The germline V gene encodes CDR1 DFQATT and CDR2 SNEGSKA (reference sequence). The CDR3 extends over 12 amino acids. V lost 3 bases, J lost 4 bases, and 7 bases lay in between. In nucleotides, the CDR3 is TGCAGTGCTAGGTTCGGGTACAATGAGCAGTTCTTC. It translates to CSARFGYNEQFF.

The chain is built from TRBV7-2 and TRBJ2-7; weak D call: TRBD2 (7 bases). Germline CDR1 and CDR2: SGHTA and FQGNSA. The CDR3 is 16 amino acids. V lost 1 base, J lost 1 base, and 14 bases lay in between. In DNA, the CDR3 is TGTGCCAGCAGCTTAGATCGGGGGGCGCCTTCCTACGAGCAGTACTTC. It specifies CASSLDRGAPSYEQYF.

This clonotype was picked up a small number of times. The genes are TRBV11-3 and TRBJ2-2; D is perhaps TRBD1 (7 bases). CDR1 SGHNT and CDR2 YENEEA come from the germline V gene. Between the trimmed V and J ends, which lost 6 bases and 6 bases, there was a span of 17 bases. This CDR3 contains 15 residues. CDR3 residues: CASSYTQGGSGELFF. The CDR3 DNA reads TGTGCCAGCAGTTATACCCAGGGGGGTTCCGGGGAGCTGTTTTTT.

This clonotype showed up many times. This sequence joins TRBV20-1 and TRBJ1-1, with 8 bases identical to TRBD1. J gave up 7 bases and V 6 bases, and 10 bases lay outside the gene matches. The CDR3 covers 13 residues. The V gene's germline CDR1 is DFQATT and CDR2 SNEGSKA (reference sequence). CDR3 nucleotide sequence: TGCAGTGCGGACAGGGAGGGTTCGGATGAAGCTTTCTTT. Translated: CSADREGSDEAFF.

CDR3 sequence reads: CASSLGGEGTQYF. The CDR3, as DNA: TGTGCCAGCAGCTTGGGAGGGGAGGGGACCCAGTACTTC. The rearrangement links TRBV5-6 to TRBJ2-5; 7 bases line up with TRBD2. CDR3 length: 13 amino acids. Germline V lookup: CDR1 SGHDT, CDR2 YYEEEE. V shed 0 bases, J shed 7 bases, and the junction held 3 bases outside the gene matches.